One and the same sample provided the 10 T cell receptor beta chains below, sequenced in a study of blood T cell repertoires in COVID-19. The protocol was immunoSEQ multiplex PCR, while the TCRdb copy is restricted to in-frame clones and leaves out a portion. The sample shows some 340,000 clones, around four fifths of them seen only once. The source material was PBMCs or T cells enriched from blood (not recorded which). Every receptor here comes from a woman aged 50 to 65 who had recovered from COVID-19.

The chain has TRBV19 and TRBJ2-1; perhaps TRBD2 as D (6 bases). Trimming took off 6 bases at V and 4 bases at J, with 13 bases between the two ends. The CDR3 runs to 14 residues. CDR1 and CDR2 from the germline V gene are LNHDA and SQIVND (reference sequence). The CDR3 region has the DNA TGTGCCAGTAGGCGAGCGGCGGGGTACAATGAGCAGTTCTTC. The encoded protein is CASRRAAGYNEQFF.

In its sample, this clone was seen once. The V gene is TRBV7-2, the J gene TRBJ2-1, with no clear D. This CDR3 spans 17 amino acids. From germline, CDR1 is SGHTA and CDR2 FQGNSA. V lost 1 base to trimming and J lost 0 bases, with 13 bases between them. Here the CDR3 DNA reads TGTGCCAGCAGCTTAGACGGTTCGGTGCCCTCCTACAATGAGCAGTTCTTC. It encodes CASSLDGSVPSYNEQFF.

The CDR3 DNA follows: TGTGCCACCAGCAGAGATCCCGCTAGCCCAACTGCGAACACTGAAGCTTTCTTT. Encoded protein: CATSRDPASPTANTEAFF. The J gene is TRBJ1-1, the V gene TRBV15, with D uncertain. Trimming took off 0 bases at V and 1 base at J, with 18 bases between the two ends. In germline, CDR1 is LNHNV, CDR2 YYDKDF (reference sequence). This CDR3 is 18 amino acids long.

The chain carries TRBV29-1 and TRBJ1-2, with 8 bases lining up with TRBD1. The CDR3 length is 13 residues. The germline V gene encodes CDR1 SQVTM and CDR2 ANQGSEA. After removal of 8 bases from V and 4 bases from J, the junction contained 9 bases not matched to a gene. The CDR3 DNA is TGCAGCTTTTCAGGGGGCTCGGCCTATGGCTACACCTTC. Translating gives CSFSGGSAYGYTF.

The V gene is TRBV6-2 or TRBV6-3, the J gene TRBJ1-1; TRBD1 is a possible D gene (6 bases). The CDR3 extends over 14 amino acids. V lost 6 bases and J 4 bases, leaving 15 bases between the germline ends. Germline V lookup: CDR1 MNHEY, CDR2 SVGEGT. The CDR3 DNA sequence: TGTGCCAGCAGCCCACAATCACAGGGCACTGAAGCTTTCTTT. Translation: CASSPQSQGTEAFF.

The V and J genes are TRBV5-1 and TRBJ2-1, with 14 bases identical to TRBD2. This CDR3 is built from 17 residues. V was clipped by 4 bases and J by 6 bases; unmatched bases: 9. Germline V lookup: CDR1 SGHRS, CDR2 YFSETQ. This CDR3 is CASSLGLAGVFVNEQFF. Written as DNA, the CDR3 is TGCGCCAGCAGCCTGGGACTAGCGGGAGTATTTGTCAATGAGCAGTTCTTC.

V and J are TRBV7-9 and TRBJ2-1; D is possibly TRBD2 (5 bases). The CDR3 covers 16 residues. The V and J ends lost 1 base and 6 bases respectively, with 16 bases between them. Germline V gene sequence: CDR1 SEHNR, CDR2 FQNEAQ (reference sequence). Here the CDR3 DNA reads TGTGCCAGCAGCTTAGTGGACTTAATTCAAGGCAATGAGCAGTTCTTC. It codes for CASSLVDLIQGNEQFF.

The CDR3 nucleotides read TGTGCCAGCAGCCTTGCGGGGTTGGTCGGCACTGAAGCTTTCTTT. Its protein is CASSLAGLVGTEAFF. V gene TRBV3-1 (or the pseudogene TRBV3-2) combines with J gene TRBJ1-1; no firm D call. The CDR3 runs 15 residues. Trimming shortened V by 4 bases and J by 4 bases, and 16 bases separated the two germline ends. Germline CDR1 and CDR2: LGHDT and YNNKEL (reference sequence).

V usage is TRBV27 and J usage is TRBJ1-2; D not resolved. This CDR3 has 14 amino acids. V lost 3 bases and J 0 bases, leaving 8 bases between the germline ends. The germline CDR1 and CDR2 sequences are MNHEY and SMNVEV (reference sequence). The CDR3 sequence is CASSFSRSNYGYTF. Written as DNA, the CDR3 is TGTGCCAGCAGTTTTTCGAGGTCTAACTATGGCTACACCTTC.

This clone has only a few counts. The chain uses TRBV7-2 and TRBJ2-3; 13 bases fit TRBD2. The V gene's germline CDR1 is SGHTA and CDR2 FQGNSA. J lost 6 bases, V lost 1 base, and 7 bases had no gene match. The length of the CDR3 is 17 residues. CDR3 nucleotide sequence: TGTGCCAGCAGCTTAGGGGCCACTAGCGGGAGGGCGGATACGCAGTATTTT. It yields the protein CASSLGATSGRADTQYF. The whole variable domain, remainder taken from reference TRBV7-2 and TRBJ2-3, is GAGVSQSPSNKVTEKGKDVELRCDPISGHTALYWYRQSLGQGLEFLIYFQGNSAPDKSGLPSDRFSAERTGGSVSTLTIQRTQQEDSAVYLCASSLGATSGRADTQYFGPGTRLTVL.